The entry below gives a single T cell receptor beta chain sequence along with its context. Its antigen is still unknown. The germline CDR1 and CDR2 sequences are GTSNPN and SVGIG (reference sequence). CDR3 length: 14 residues. The V end lost 3 bases, the J end lost 4 bases, and 12 bases lay between the germline ends. The record originates from a study of cytomegalovirus exposure and HLA in healthy donors. The PCR made use of 60 Vbeta and 13 Jbeta primers. Data came from immunoSEQ multiplex PCR; TCRdb stores just in-frame clones and leaves some out. The sample yields fewer than 140,000 clones, more than 60% seen once. Overall study findings and caveats: Earlier analysis looked at TCR beta V segments, and most were productive about 90% or about 30% of the time. There were some public TCRs occurring in many donors, but most TCR sequences were rare.

Sequenced sample: PBMCs. V usage is TRBV30 and J usage is TRBJ1-4, with D maybe TRBD1 (5 bases). The source of this sequence is a woman between 50 and 59 years old in good health and CMV-seropositive. The CDR3 protein is CAWSGGAYNEKLFF. The DNA for the CDR3 is TGTGCCTGGAGCGGTGGGGCGTATAATGAAAAACTGTTTTTT.